The rows below give T cell receptor beta chains drawn from one sample of a study of blood T cell repertoires in COVID-19. The data were produced by immunoSEQ multiplex PCR, yet TCRdb's version contains in-frame clones alone and is incomplete. Seen here are roughly 200,000 clones, about 83% observed once, and the top ten hold over 0.95%. The sequenced sample consisted of peripheral blood. The source is a woman between 25 and 40 years old with COVID-19, enrolled during active disease. CDR3s include the opening cysteine and the closing phenylalanine or tryptophan. A D gene is named only where the DNA matches it firmly. Some rows mark clone size as missing; the rest say once, few, many or name a class of expanded clone.

TGTGCCAGCAGACAAAACAGGGATTCCAGGGGCGAGCAGTACTTC	CASRQNRDSRGEQYF	.	TRBV3-1/TRBV3-2	TRBJ2-7	.
TGCGCCAGCAGCCCCCCCCTTGGGGTAGCGGACAATGAGCAGTTCTTC	CASSPPLGVADNEQFF	.	TRBV5-1	TRBJ2-1	.
TGTGCCAGCAGCCAAGGACGGGAGATAGGCTACACCTTC	CASSQGREIGYTF	.	TRBV3-1/TRBV3-2	TRBJ1-2	.
TGCGCCAGCAGCCAAGATCCGGGGGACGACTATGGCTACACCTTC	CASSQDPGDDYGYTF	.	TRBV4-3	TRBJ1-2	.
TGTGCCAGCAGCCTCGGGTTGGACACAGATACGCAGTATTTT	CASSLGLDTDTQYF	.	TRBV9	TRBJ2-3	few
TGTGCCAGCAGTTACGAGCGGGGGGGCCCAAATATGAACAATGAGCAGTTCTTC	CASSYERGGPNMNNEQFF	TRBD2	TRBV6-2/TRBV6-3	TRBJ2-1	.
TGTGCCTGGAGAGTGGGCACGACCCTTAATGAAAAACTGTTTTTT	CAWRVGTTLNEKLFF	.	TRBV30	TRBJ1-4	once
TGCGCCAGCAGCTTGGTACAGGAAGAGACCCAGTACTTC	CASSLVQEETQYF	.	TRBV5-1	TRBJ2-5	once
TGTGCCAGCAGCCTTGAAGGGGAGGACACTGAAGCTTTCTTT	CASSLEGEDTEAFF	.	TRBV11-3	TRBJ1-1	.
TGTGCCAGCAGCACCAGCGGGAGGGAGAGAGAGACCCAGTACTTC	CASSTSGRERETQYF	TRBD2	TRBV7-3	TRBJ2-5	.
TGTGCCAGCACCTTCCCGCGGCCCCCGGGGAATCAGCCCCAGCATTTT	CASTFPRPPGNQPQHF	.	TRBV7-4	TRBJ1-5	once
TGTGCCACCAGTGATGCGACTAGCGGGGGGGCGGGGTACAATGAGCAGTTCTTC	CATSDATSGGAGYNEQFF	TRBD2	TRBV24-1	TRBJ2-1	many
TGCGCCAGCAGCATCCCAGGGGTAGAGACCCAGTACTTC	CASSIPGVETQYF	.	TRBV5-1	TRBJ2-5	.
TGTGCAAGCAGGTTGGGACAGGGGAGTAGTCAGCCCCAGCATTTT	CASRLGQGSSQPQHF	TRBD1	TRBV6-5	TRBJ1-5	.
TGTGCCAGCAGCCTCTCTCGGTCGTGGGAGACCCAGTACTTC	CASSLSRSWETQYF	.	TRBV5-6	TRBJ2-5	.
TGTGCCAGTAGCCCCGACACCCGGGACAACATGAACACTGAAGCTTTCTTT	CASSPDTRDNMNTEAFF	.	TRBV19	TRBJ1-1	.
TGCGCCAGCAGCGAAAGCGGGAGCGGTTACGAGCAGTACTTC	CASSESGSGYEQYF	TRBD2	TRBV5-1	TRBJ2-7	.
TGTGCCAGCAGCCTCGAAGGCGAGCGGGAAAAAGAGACCCAGTACTTC	CASSLEGEREKETQYF	TRBD2	TRBV11-3	TRBJ2-5	.
TGTGCCAGCAGTTACTCGGGTGACGGGAACTATGGCTACACCTTC	CASSYSGDGNYGYTF	.	TRBV6-2/TRBV6-3	TRBJ1-2	.
TGTGCCAGCAGCGGTACAGGGGGCAAAAACATTCAGTACTTC	CASSGTGGKNIQYF	TRBD1	TRBV5-4	TRBJ2-4	.
TGTGCTAGCGCGACATGGCGGGGCCCCAATGAGCAGTTCTTC	CASATWRGPNEQFF	.	TRBV12-5	TRBJ2-1	.
TGCGCCAGCAGCCAAGAGATGCGGCTCCCTGTCGGCTACACCTTC	CASSQEMRLPVGYTF	.	TRBV4-1	TRBJ1-2	.
TGCGCCAGCAGCTCCGGACTAGCGAACCTCAATGAGCAGTTCTTC	CASSSGLANLNEQFF	TRBD2	TRBV5-1	TRBJ2-1	.
TGTGCCAGCAGTTACTACAGGAACGAGCAGTACTTC	CASSYYRNEQYF	.	TRBV6-2/TRBV6-3	TRBJ2-7	.
TGTGCCAGCAGGCTGGCAGGGGATGAAAAACTGTTTTTT	CASRLAGDEKLFF	.	TRBV28	TRBJ1-4	.
TGTGCCAGCAGTTTGGATCGGGACTATGGCTACACCTTC	CASSLDRDYGYTF	.	TRBV27	TRBJ1-2	.
TGTGCCAGCAGTGAAGCCCTAGGTGACTTTTGGCAGTACTTC	CASSEALGDFWQYF	.	TRBV6-1	TRBJ2-7	.
TGTGCCAGCAGTGGACTAGCGGGATCAGATACGCAGTATTTT	CASSGLAGSDTQYF	TRBD2	TRBV2	TRBJ2-3	.
TGTGCCAGCAGCGTAGATAGTCTAGCGGGAGGGCCCTCCAAAAACATTCAGTACTTC	CASSVDSLAGGPSKNIQYF	TRBD2	TRBV9	TRBJ2-4	.
TGCGCCAGCAGCCATGGTCCCGGGACTAGCGGGGGGGCGATCAATGAGCAGTTCTTC	CASSHGPGTSGGAINEQFF	TRBD2	TRBV4-3	TRBJ2-1	.
TGTGCCAGCTCACCACTTTCTAACACAGATACGCAGTATTTT	CASSPLSNTDTQYF	.	TRBV18	TRBJ2-3	few
TGCAGCGGCGTGGGGACAGGCCCCTATGGCTACACCTTC	CSGVGTGPYGYTF	TRBD1	TRBV29-1	TRBJ1-2	.
TGTGCCAGCAGTGAAAGGGGCGGTGGAAACACCATATATTTT	CASSERGGGNTIYF	.	TRBV6-1	TRBJ1-3	.
TGTGCCAGCGCTAGCCGGGACAGGGGACTCTACGAGCAGTACTTC	CASASRDRGLYEQYF	TRBD1	TRBV6-5	TRBJ2-7	.
TGTGCCAGCAGCTTAAGACCGGGACTAGCGGTGTACCAAGAGACCCAGTACTTC	CASSLRPGLAVYQETQYF	TRBD2	TRBV7-9	TRBJ2-5	.
TGTGCCAGCAGCTCCACCGGGTCGGACAGGGGGAGTAGTTACGAGCAGTACTTC	CASSSTGSDRGSSYEQYF	TRBD1	TRBV7-9	TRBJ2-7	.
TGTGCCAGCTCGGGGAGTAGGAACACTGAAGCTTTCTTT	CASSGSRNTEAFF	.	TRBV6-5	TRBJ1-1	few
TGTGCCAGCAGCTCCCGGCGGTCCTACGAGCAGTACTTC	CASSSRRSYEQYF	.	TRBV7-8	TRBJ2-7	.
TGTGCCAGCAGCCCCTCGCTAGGTTTTAATGAAAAACTGTTTTTT	CASSPSLGFNEKLFF	.	TRBV9	TRBJ1-4	.
TGTGCCAGCAGCTTGGGACTAGCGGGAGGAAGTACAGATACGCAGTATTTT	CASSLGLAGGSTDTQYF	TRBD2	TRBV5-6	TRBJ2-3	.
TGTGCCAGCAGCCCACTAGCGGGGGAGTACAATGAGCAGTTCTTC	CASSPLAGEYNEQFF	TRBD2	TRBV7-3	TRBJ2-1	.
TGTGCCAGCAGCGTAGCAGGGGGAAACACTGAAGCTTTCTTT	CASSVAGGNTEAFF	TRBD1	TRBV9	TRBJ1-1	.
TGTGCCAGTAGTTTAGCCAGGGGAAGCAATCAGCCCCAGCATTTT	CASSLARGSNQPQHF	.	TRBV19	TRBJ1-5	once
TGTGCCAGCACCCCCGGACAGAGCTACACCTTC	CASTPGQSYTF	.	TRBV6-2/TRBV6-3	TRBJ1-2	.
TGTGCCAGCAGCGTAGGCGGGGGTCAGGGGGCAGAGACCCAGTACTTC	CASSVGGGQGAETQYF	.	TRBV9	TRBJ2-5	once
TGCGCCAGCAGCCAAGTGGAAGCCAGGGATGTGAATGCTGTCTCCTACGAGCAGTACTTC	CASSQVEARDVNAVSYEQYF	.	TRBV4-1	TRBJ2-7	once
TGTGCCAGCAGTACGACTCAAAATGAGCAGTTCTTC	CASSTTQNEQFF	.	TRBV27	TRBJ2-1	.
TGTGCCAGTTCCCTACTCGGGGAGCCCCAGCATTTT	CASSLLGEPQHF	.	TRBV19	TRBJ1-5	.
TGTGCCAGCAGCTTAAAGGGGCTTACTGAAAAACTGTTTTTT	CASSLKGLTEKLFF	.	TRBV7-3	TRBJ1-4	.
TGTGCCAGCAGTGTCACTAGCGGGGGGGCAGACGGGGAGCTGTTTTTT	CASSVTSGGADGELFF	TRBD2	TRBV28	TRBJ2-2	once
TGTGCCAGCAGTGAACTAGGCCAGCTTCCTAACACTGAAGCTTTCTTT	CASSELGQLPNTEAFF	.	TRBV2	TRBJ1-1	.
TGTGCCATCGGAGGACAGGGACAGCCCCAGCATTTT	CAIGGQGQPQHF	TRBD1	TRBV10-3	TRBJ1-5	.
TGTGCCAGCAGCGACAGGGTCGGTCAGCCCCAGCATTTT	CASSDRVGQPQHF	TRBD1	TRBV5-4	TRBJ1-5	.
TGTGCCAGCAGCTTAGTACCGGGCTCCTACGAGCAGTACTTC	CASSLVPGSYEQYF	.	TRBV7-2	TRBJ2-7	.
TGTGCCAGCAGTCGGGGGGCATATGGCTACACCTTC	CASSRGAYGYTF	.	TRBV6-5	TRBJ1-2	.
TGTGCCAGCAGTGCTTCAGTGGAGGAAAAACTGTTTTTT	CASSASVEEKLFF	.	TRBV2	TRBJ1-4	once
TGTGCCTGGAGTTTATGGGGCGGCCAGGTCACTGAAGCTTTCTTT	CAWSLWGGQVTEAFF	.	TRBV30	TRBJ1-1	.
TGTGCCAGCAGTCTGGACAGCTACAATGAGCAGTTCTTC	CASSLDSYNEQFF	.	TRBV6-5	TRBJ2-1	.